Listed here are 12 T cell receptor beta chains from one sample, sequenced in a study of technical replicates of blood from a handful of donors. The assay was immunoSEQ multiplex PCR, and TCRdb's table has in-frame clones only and misses some. Of around 79,000 clones in the sample, roughly 90% were seen once. Sequencing was performed on T cells isolated from PBMCs. These receptors all come from a human donor in good health.

V usage is TRBV5-1 and J usage is TRBJ2-7; TRBD2 matches 7 bases. With 4 bases clipped from V and 2 bases from J, the junction kept 12 bases outside the gene matches. Germline lookup yields CDR1 SGHRS and CDR2 YFSETQ. This CDR3 has 16 amino acids. The CDR3 sequence is CASSLGAGAGTYEQYF. CDR3 sequence (DNA): TGCGCCAGCAGCCTTGGGGCGGGAGCGGGGACCTACGAGCAGTACTTC.

V is TRBV6-4 and J is TRBJ2-3; TRBD1 is a possible D gene (5 bases). The germline V gene encodes CDR1 MRHNA and CDR2 SNTAGT. CDR3 size: 16 residues. V was clipped by 0 bases and J by 4 bases, with 14 bases between them. The CDR3 region is CASSDSATGGADTQYF. In DNA form, the CDR3 reads TGTGCCAGCAGTGACTCGGCTACAGGTGGAGCAGATACGCAGTATTTT.

The gene calls are TRBV2 and TRBJ1-2, with 8 bases that match TRBD1. Germline V gives CDR1 SNHLY, CDR2 FYNNEI. V gave up 4 bases and J gave up 6 bases; unmatched junction bases: 7. The length of the CDR3 is 14 residues. CDR3 sequence: CASSGLSGGHGYTF. DNA of the CDR3: TGTGCCAGCAGTGGTTTGTCAGGGGGCCATGGCTACACCTTC.

V and J are TRBV19 and TRBJ1-1, with 9 bases fitting TRBD1. This CDR3 is 14 amino acids long. Trimming took 8 bases from V and 4 from J; bases not matched to a gene: 8. Germline CDR1 is LNHDA and CDR2 is SQIVND (reference sequence). CDR3 in DNA: TGTGCCAGTTCCCCCCGGGACAGGGCCACTGAAGCTTTCTTT. Its protein is CASSPRDRATEAFF.

The genes are TRBV30 and TRBJ1-3; maybe TRBD1 (6 bases). The CDR3 runs to 14 residues. Germline V gene sequence: CDR1 GTSNPN, CDR2 SVGIG (reference sequence). V lost 3 bases, J lost 2 bases, and 11 bases lay in between. CDR3 residues: CAWRNGDTGNTIYF. In DNA form, the CDR3 reads TGTGCCTGGAGAAACGGGGACACTGGAAACACCATATATTTT.

The rearrangement uses TRBV30 and TRBJ1-5; D possibly corresponds to TRBD1 (5 bases). V was trimmed by 2 bases and J by 6 bases, leaving 11 bases between them. Per germline, CDR1 GTSNPN and CDR2 SVGIG (reference sequence). CDR3 length: 13 amino acids. CDR3 sequence reads: CAWSPGEGQPQHF. DNA for the CDR3: TGTGCCTGGAGTCCGGGGGAGGGTCAGCCCCAGCATTTT.

This clone has just one count. The chain uses TRBV6-4 and TRBJ1-2; maybe TRBD1 (5 bases). V lost 8 bases and J lost 5, with 15 bases in between. Germline CDR1 and CDR2: MRHNA and SNTAGT. The CDR3 has 13 amino acids. CDR3 residues: CASSGGTGYGYTF. As DNA, the CDR3 is TGTGCCAGCTCAGGTGGGACTGGGTATGGCTACACCTTC.

This clone was detected only a few times. The chain carries TRBV5-1 and TRBJ2-3; a weak D match, TRBD1 (6 bases). Germline V gene sequence: CDR1 SGHRS, CDR2 YFSETQ. The CDR3 consists of 14 residues. Deletions cut 3 bases from V and 2 bases from J, with 10 bases between. CDR3 coding DNA: TGCGCCAGCAGCTACGGACAGTACACAGATACGCAGTATTTT. Its translation is CASSYGQYTDTQYF.

The rearrangement links TRBV5-6 to TRBJ1-1; no clear D. Trimming cost V 4 bases and J 3 bases, with 10 bases left between them. The CDR3 has 13 residues. Germline V CDR1 and CDR2: SGHDT, YYEEEE. CDR3 protein: CASSHGRDTEAFF. The CDR3 DNA reads TGTGCCAGCAGCCATGGGAGGGACACTGAAGCTTTCTTT.

In its sample, this clone was seen once. The chain recombines TRBV18 with TRBJ1-6; no firm D call. Trimming stripped 4 bases from V and 0 bases from J, with 10 bases between. This CDR3 contains 16 residues. The germline gives CDR1 KGHSH, CDR2 LQKENI. CDR3 protein: CASSLNSYSYNSPLHF. The CDR3 DNA is TGTGCCAGCTCACTTAACTCATACTCCTATAATTCACCCCTCCACTTT.

The chain carries TRBV15 and TRBJ2-2; a possible D gene is TRBD2 (7 bases). Germline V gives CDR1 LNHNV, CDR2 YYDKDF (reference sequence). This CDR3 has 16 amino acids. V lost 5 bases and J lost 2, with 15 bases in between. The DNA for the CDR3 is TGTGCCACCAGCGAAGCTGGGGGGGGCAACACCGGGGAGCTGTTTTTT. Its protein product is CATSEAGGGNTGELFF.

The chain combines TRBV7-6 with TRBJ2-7, with 9 bases aligning to TRBD2. The V gene end was trimmed by 1 base and the J gene end by 0 bases; junction bases not matched to a gene: 4. This CDR3 has 16 amino acids. Looked up from germline, CDR1 is SGHVS and CDR2 is FNYEAQ. CDR3 sequence: CASSLETSGFSYEQYF. In nucleotides, the CDR3 is TGTGCCAGCAGCTTAGAAACTAGCGGGTTCTCCTACGAGCAGTACTTC.